These 14 T cell receptor beta chains came from one sample sequenced in a study of memory CD4+ T cells and cytomegalovirus serostatus. Sequencing used immunoSEQ multiplex PCR; TCRdb keeps in-frame clones, though not all of them. The repertoire holds tens of thousands of clones, with about 75% as singletons. Single viable CD3+CD4+CD8-CD45RO+ cells were sorted as the memory CD4+ T cells. The specimen was memory CD4+ T cells from blood. These receptor sequences come from an adult in good health and CMV-seronegative. Some clones in this sample may be carry-over from other donors' samples.

This clone came up a few times. V gene TRBV9 combines with J gene TRBJ1-2; D may be TRBD1 (6 bases). CDR3 length: 18 residues. Germline V gene sequence: CDR1 SGDLS, CDR2 YYNGEE. V shed 4 bases and J shed 6 bases, with 28 bases lying between them. The CDR3 DNA reads as TGTGCCAGCAGCCCGAGCCCTCGGATGGAGGGGACACGGAATGGCTACACCTTC. It encodes CASSPSPRMEGTRNGYTF.

Notes on this clone: Other nucleotide sequences in the sample specify the same CDR3. The CDR3 region has the DNA TGCGCCAGCAGCCTACACCGGACCGGGGAGCTGTTTTTT. Translation: CASSLHRTGELFF. V usage is TRBV5-1 and J usage is TRBJ2-2; D is unclear. The CDR3 is 13 residues long. The V end was cut by 4 bases, the J end by 5 bases, with 9 bases between. Germline assignment: CDR1 SGHRS and CDR2 YFSETQ.

The J gene is TRBJ2-2, the V gene TRBV6-1, with no clear D. Germline lookup yields CDR1 MNHNS and CDR2 SASEGT. The CDR3 consists of 13 residues. The germline V and J ends were trimmed by 6 bases and 1 base, with 6 bases remaining between them. In DNA, the CDR3 is TGTGCCAGCAGGCCAGGGAACACCGGGGAGCTGTTTTTT. Encoded protein: CASRPGNTGELFF.

This chain links TRBV5-8 with TRBJ2-5; 7 bases are a match to TRBD2. V trimming: 3 bases; J trimming: 1 base; junction bases outside the gene matches: 9. CDR1 SGHTS and CDR2 YDEGEE come from the germline V gene. The CDR3 spans 16 residues. CDR3 bases: TGTGCCAGCAGCTGGCTGGGAGCGGGGCTCCAAGAGACCCAGTACTTC. Its translation: CASSWLGAGLQETQYF.

This clone appeared once. The rearrangement links TRBV29-1 to TRBJ1-2; no clear D. V gave up 4 bases and J gave up 0 bases, with 9 bases separating them. Germline assignment: CDR1 SQVTM and CDR2 ANQGSEA. CDR3 length: 13 residues. The CDR3 DNA reads as TGCAGCGTTGGATCCCATGCTAACTATGGCTACACCTTC. Amino acids: CSVGSHANYGYTF. The full variable domain, in which reference TRBV29-1 and TRBJ1-2 provide the parts outside the CDR3, is SAVISQKPSRDICQRGTSLTIQCQVDSQVTMMFWYRQQPGQSLTLIATANQGSEATYESGFVIDKFPISRPNLTFSTLTVSNMSPEDSSIYLCSVGSHANYGYTFGSGTRLTVV.

The rearrangement uses TRBV7-2 and TRBJ1-2, with 12 bases aligning to TRBD1. Unmatched junction bases numbered 6, after V lost 4 bases and J lost 6 bases. Germline CDR1 is SGHTA and CDR2 is FQGNSA. The CDR3 runs to 15 residues. CDR3 DNA sequence: TGTGCCAGCAGCTCCGGGACAGGGGGCTATGATGGCTACACCTTC. It translates to CASSSGTGGYDGYTF.

This clone showed up just once. The chain uses TRBV19 and TRBJ1-1; D is uncertain. Germline V gives CDR1 LNHDA, CDR2 SQIVND (reference sequence). CDR3 length equals 13 residues. V was pared by 1 base and J by 7 bases, with 10 bases between. The CDR3 DNA reads as TGTGCCAGTAGTATAGGCCGACATAGTGAAGCTTTCTTT. Amino acids: CASSIGRHSEAFF.

This clone has only a few counts. The chain uses TRBV19 and TRBJ2-2, with 7 bases lining up with TRBD2. The CDR3 totals 13 residues. V shed 5 bases, J shed 9 bases, and the junction held 6 bases outside the gene matches. Germline V gives CDR1 LNHDA, CDR2 SQIVND (reference sequence). For the CDR3, the DNA is TGTGCCAGTAGTGGGTCGGGGGGACGGGAGCTGTTTTTT. It yields the protein CASSGSGGRELFF. Filled out from reference TRBV19 and TRBJ2-2, the complete variable domain reads DGGITQSPKYLFRKEGQNVTLSCEQNLNHDAMYWYRQDPGQGLRLIYYSQIVNDFQKGDIAEGYSVSREKKESFPLTVTSAQKNPTAFYLCASSGSGGRELFFGEGSRLTVL.

The rearrangement links TRBV27 to TRBJ1-5; tentatively, D is TRBD1 (5 bases). The CDR3 sequence is 13 residues long. CDR1 is MNHEY and CDR2 is SMNVEV in the germline V gene (reference sequence). The V end was cut by 6 bases, the J end by 4 bases, with 10 bases between. CDR3 amino acids: CASSEQVNQPQHF. The CDR3 DNA is TGTGCCAGCAGCGAACAGGTTAATCAGCCCCAGCATTTT.

This chain links TRBV19 with TRBJ2-7; D could derive from TRBD1 or TRBD2 (5 bases each). Germline CDR1 is LNHDA and CDR2 is SQIVND (reference sequence). Trimming pared 2 bases from V and 5 bases from J, leaving 10 bases between. There are 13 residues in the CDR3. CDR3 sequence: CASSIRGPHEQYF. CDR3 bases: TGTGCCAGTAGTATACGGGGACCCCACGAGCAGTACTTC.

V is TRBV6-5 and J is TRBJ2-6, with TRBD1 as a possible D gene (6 bases). This CDR3 region has 15 residues. The ends were cut back, 6 bases at V and 0 bases at J, with 9 bases in the middle. Germline loops: CDR1 MNHEY, CDR2 SVGAGI. The CDR3 is CASRTDSSGANVLTF. The CDR3 DNA reads TGTGCCAGCAGAACGGACAGCTCTGGGGCCAACGTCCTGACTTTC.

The genes are TRBV5-1 and TRBJ1-6; 8 bases align to TRBD1. CDR3 length: 14 amino acids. Germline V lookup: CDR1 SGHRS, CDR2 YFSETQ. V shed 5 bases and J 8 bases; nucleotides not matched to a gene: 6. The CDR3 DNA reads as TGCGCCAGCAGTTCGGGACAGGACTATTCACCCCTCCACTTT. Amino acids: CASSSGQDYSPLHF.

V gene TRBV7-3 combines with J gene TRBJ1-6; D not resolved. The CDR3 is 13 residues long. V was trimmed by 3 bases and J by 10 bases, leaving 10 bases between them. Germline V lookup: CDR1 SGHTA, CDR2 FQGTGA. The CDR3 loop reads CASSLDRESPLHF. The CDR3, as DNA: TGTGCCAGCAGCTTGGACCGGGAATCACCCCTCCACTTT.

V is TRBV2 and J is TRBJ1-2, with 7 positions matching TRBD1. Unmatched junction bases numbered 4, after V lost 5 bases and J lost 1 base. The CDR3 runs 14 residues. CDR1 and CDR2 from the germline V gene are SNHLY and FYNNEI. CDR3 residues: CASSQDRNNYGYTF. The DNA of the CDR3 is TGTGCCAGCAGTCAGGACAGGAATAACTATGGCTACACCTTC.